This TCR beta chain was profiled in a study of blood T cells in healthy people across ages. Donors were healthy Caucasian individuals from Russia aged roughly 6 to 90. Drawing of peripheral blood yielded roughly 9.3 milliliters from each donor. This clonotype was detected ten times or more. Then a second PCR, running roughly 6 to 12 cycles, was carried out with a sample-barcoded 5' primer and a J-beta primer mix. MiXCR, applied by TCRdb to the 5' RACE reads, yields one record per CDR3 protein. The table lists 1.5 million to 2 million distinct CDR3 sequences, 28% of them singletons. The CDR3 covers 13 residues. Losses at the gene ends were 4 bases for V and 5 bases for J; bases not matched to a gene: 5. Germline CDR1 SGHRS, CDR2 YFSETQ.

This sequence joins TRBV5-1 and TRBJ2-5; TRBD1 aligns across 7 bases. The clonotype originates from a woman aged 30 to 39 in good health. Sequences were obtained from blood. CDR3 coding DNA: TGCGCCAGCAGCCGAGGGACAGCGGAGACCCAGTACTTC. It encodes CASSRGTAETQYF.